Listed below are T cell receptor beta chains from one sample, sequenced in a study of blood T cells in healthy people across ages. TCRdb redid the calling of the 5' RACE reads with MiXCR, one entry per CDR3 protein. This table has 1.5 million to 2 million distinct CDR3 sequences, approximately 30% appearing once. Sample: blood. The receptors stem from a woman aged 30 to 39 in good health. Both conserved end residues are part of each CDR3. A D gene is named only where the DNA matches it firmly. Size tells how often a clone was seen (once, few, many) or the class of an expanded clone, and some rows leave it out.

d_call	v_call	j_call	clone_size	cdr3_nt	cdr3_aa
.	TRBV7-9	TRBJ1-5	many	TGTGCCAGCAGCTTAGGGGCAGGGAGAAATCAGCCCCAGCATTTT	CASSLGAGRNQPQHF
.	TRBV2	TRBJ2-1	.	TGTGCCAGCCGTTTCGGGGACGAGCAGTTCTTC	CASRFGDEQFF
.	TRBV6-5	TRBJ2-3	few	TGTGCCAGCAGGACTTCCACAGATAAGCAGTATTTT	CASRTSTDKQYF
TRBD1	TRBV7-2	TRBJ1-2	few	TGTGCCAGCAGGGCAGGGGGCTCTTGGGGCTACACCTTC	CASRAGGSWGYTF
.	TRBV5-5	TRBJ1-1	.	TGTGCCAGCAGCTTTAGGCAAGGGAACACTGAAGCTTTCTTT	CASSFRQGNTEAFF
TRBD1	TRBV2	TRBJ2-7	.	TGTGCCAGCAGGACAGGGGGGGGGCAGTACTTC	CASRTGGGQYF
.	TRBV20-1	TRBJ2-4	many	TGCAGTGCTAGAGATCTCGATTTATCGGTTTTAGCCAAAAACATTCAGTACTTC	CSARDLDLSVLAKNIQYF
TRBD2	TRBV20-1	TRBJ2-5	few	TGCAGTGCCGCGGGAGGGTCTCAAGAGACCCAGTACTTC	CSAAGGSQETQYF
.	TRBV7-3	TRBJ2-1	many	TGTGCCAGCAGCAAGTATCAAGGGGGAAGCTCCTACAATGAGCAGTTCTTC	CASSKYQGGSSYNEQFF
TRBD2	TRBV12-3/TRBV12-4	TRBJ2-1	few	TGTGCCAGCAGTTTCCTTAGGACTAGCGGCTCCTACAATGAGCAGTTCTTC	CASSFLRTSGSYNEQFF
.	TRBV30	TRBJ2-1	few	TGTGCCTGGAGTGGAAATGAGCAGTTCTTC	CAWSGNEQFF
.	TRBV13	TRBJ2-7	.	TGTGCCAGCAGCTTAGTGGACACGAGCTACGAGCAGTACTTC	CASSLVDTSYEQYF
.	TRBV29-1	TRBJ2-1	.	TGCAGCGTTGACCCCACAAACAACAATGAGCAGTTCTTC	CSVDPTNNNEQFF
.	TRBV10-2	TRBJ1-1	few	TGCGCCAGCAGTGAGTCGTTGGGGAAGAACACTGAAGCTTTCTTT	CASSESLGKNTEAFF
.	TRBV20-1	TRBJ2-7	few	TGCAGTGCCAGGGCTACCTACGAGCAGTACTTC	CSARATYEQYF
.	TRBV12-3/TRBV12-4	TRBJ2-1	.	TGTGCCAGCAGTTTCGGTCCTTCCTACGAGCAGTTCTTC	CASSFGPSYEQFF
TRBD2	TRBV4-1	TRBJ2-7	many	TGCGCCAGCAGCCAAGGGTCAGCGGGGGGCCTCTCGGACGAGCAGTACTTC	CASSQGSAGGLSDEQYF
.	TRBV20-1	TRBJ1-4	.	TGCAGTGCTGGACCTCGTCGGGAGACCGGCCGTGGTGAAAAACGGTTTTTT	CSAGPRRETGRGEKRFF
TRBD1	TRBV25-1	TRBJ2-7	.	TGTGCCAGCAGTGACCAACGGACAGGGGGCTCCTACGAGCAGTACTTC	CASSDQRTGGSYEQYF
.	TRBV4-2	TRBJ1-2	many	TGTGCCAGCAGGACAGGTCGCGGCGATGGCTACACCTTC	CASRTGRGDGYTF
.	TRBV20-1	TRBJ2-1	few	TGCAGTGCTTGGGGGACCTACAATGAGCAGTTCTTC	CSAWGTYNEQFF
TRBD2	TRBV5-1	TRBJ2-3	many	TGCGCCAGCAGCTGGGCGAGCGGGGGATACACAGATACGCAGTATTTT	CASSWASGGYTDTQYF
.	TRBV20-1	TRBJ2-7	many	TGCAGTGCCCCCCCGTCCCGGGGTAGCTCCTACGAGCAGTACTTC	CSAPPSRGSSYEQYF
.	TRBV3-1	TRBJ1-1	few	TGTGCCAGCAGCCAAGTATTTGGCAGATCTAACACTGAAGCTTTCTTT	CASSQVFGRSNTEAFF
.	TRBV7-9	TRBJ1-2	.	TGTTCCAGCAGCTTATTTACGGGGGCCCAAGGCACCTATGGCTACACCTTC	CSSSLFTGAQGTYGYTF
TRBD1	TRBV25-1	TRBJ2-1	few	TGTGCCAGCAGGGAGGGACAGGGATCCGTCGAGCAGTTCTTC	CASREGQGSVEQFF
.	TRBV29-1	TRBJ2-1	many	TGCAGCGTTGAGAGGGGGATGGGCCACAATGAGCAGTTCTTC	CSVERGMGHNEQFF
TRBD1	TRBV28	TRBJ2-1	.	TGTGCCAGCAACTACGGGGACAGGGGTAAGGGTGAGCAGTTCTTC	CASNYGDRGKGEQFF
.	TRBV7-6	TRBJ1-4	.	TGTGCCAGCAGCTCGCGACAGGTCCGGGGGGGAAAACTGTTTTTT	CASSSRQVRGGKLFF
TRBD2	TRBV24-1	TRBJ2-1	few	TGTGCCACCAGTGGTCCCGGGACTAGCGGTGAGCAGTTCTTC	CATSGPGTSGEQFF
.	TRBV6-2/TRBV6-3	TRBJ1-3	.	TGTGCCAGCATGTTCCTCGGAAACACCATATATTTT	CASMFLGNTIYF
.	TRBV5-1	TRBJ2-1	many	TGCGCCAGCAGCGTTATCCCAGAAGGGGAGCAGTTCTTC	CASSVIPEGEQFF
TRBD1	TRBV15	TRBJ2-4	.	TGTACCACCAGCAGAGGGGACAGGGATAACATTCAGTACTTC	CTTSRGDRDNIQYF
.	TRBV29-1	TRBJ2-7	many	TGCAGCGTTGGAAGCAGCCACGAGCAGTACTTC	CSVGSSHEQYF
.	TRBV5-1	TRBJ2-5	.	TGCGCCAGCAGGGCCGGCCGGGGACAAGAGACCCAGTACTTC	CASRAGRGQETQYF
TRBD1	TRBV25-1	TRBJ2-1	few	TGTGCCAGCAGTGCTCCGGGACAGGGGGTTTTGAATGAGCAGTTCTTC	CASSAPGQGVLNEQFF
.	TRBV20-1	TRBJ2-7	many	TGCAGTGTTCGGACTGGTAACTACGAGCAGTACTTC	CSVRTGNYEQYF
.	TRBV28	TRBJ2-5	few	TGTGCCAGCAGTACAAGTGCCAGTGGTGGCGGAGGGGAGACCCAGTACTTC	CASSTSASGGGGETQYF
.	TRBV4-1	TRBJ1-6	.	TGCGCCAGCAGCCATAGGGAAACCCGAACTTATAATTCACCCCTCCACTTT	CASSHRETRTYNSPLHF
TRBD1	TRBV5-5	TRBJ1-2	few	TGTGCCAGCAGCTCGCACGTCGGGACAGCGATCTATGGCTACACCTTC	CASSSHVGTAIYGYTF
.	TRBV27	TRBJ2-3	.	TGTGCCAGTAGTTTTGGTGGGGTCCCAGATACGCAGTATTTT	CASSFGGVPDTQYF
TRBD1	TRBV9	TRBJ1-1	.	TGTGCCAGCAGCGTAGCACCAGGGGGCTTCACTGAAGCTTTCTTT	CASSVAPGGFTEAFF
.	TRBV7-6	TRBJ2-5	few	TGTGCCAGCAGCCCTCCGAGGCTTCATGAGCAGTACTTC	CASSPPRLHEQYF
TRBD1	TRBV20-1	TRBJ1-5	few	TGCAGTGCTAGAGCCCGGCCTGGACAGGGCCTCAATCAGCCCCAGCATTTT	CSARARPGQGLNQPQHF
.	TRBV5-1	TRBJ1-1	.	TGCGCCAGCAGCTTATCGGGGTGGGACACTGAAGCTTTCTTT	CASSLSGWDTEAFF
TRBD2	TRBV10-3	TRBJ2-7	many	TGTGCCATCGGCGCTAGCGGGTCCTACGAGCAGTACTTC	CAIGASGSYEQYF
TRBD1	TRBV29-1	TRBJ1-5	many	TGCAGCGTGCGCGACAGGGGTAACAATCAGCCCCAGCATTTT	CSVRDRGNNQPQHF
.	TRBV6-5	TRBJ1-4	few	TGTGCCAGCAGTTACTCCCCCCAGGGCCGGGGTGAAAAACTGTTTTTT	CASSYSPQGRGEKLFF